This T cell receptor (beta chain) emerged from a study of blood T cell repertoires in COVID-19. Study information: The samples span acute and convalescent COVID-19 from the United States, Italy and Spain. PBMCs, B-cell-depleted T cells, or T cells were the source of the cDNA or gDNA that made up the material.

Trimming took 5 bases from V and 7 from J, leaving 15 bases between them. This CDR3 is built from 14 residues. Germline V gives CDR1 MNHEY, CDR2 SVGAGI. The authors' processing: Estimated nucleated cell counts came from reference gene primer amplification. Repertoires were generated with immunoSEQ multiplex PCR, while TCRdb's copy carries only in-frame clones and drops some. That table is the source of V, J and clone size, and D and trimming were worked out from the DNA. The table records roughly 200,000 clones, approximately 88% of them present only once. Sequencing used peripheral blood. This chain connects TRBV6-5 to TRBJ1-5; D is possibly TRBD1 (5 bases). This clonotype originated in a woman aged 40-49 years with COVID-19, enrolled during active disease. The DNA of the CDR3 is TGTGCCAGCAGTCCCTCGGGGGGTGAGCAGCCCCAGCATTTT. This translates into CASSPSGGEQPQHF.